This T cell receptor (beta chain) was retrieved from a study of shared clonotypes between healthy human individuals. Background on the study: There were three CD4 naive, three CD4 memory, two CD8 naive and one CD8 memory plates per donor.

General study results and limits: It was only blood that was sampled, and tissue repertoires likely differ.

CDR1 is SNHLY and CDR2 is FYNNEI in the germline V gene. Germline trimming cut 4 bases from V and 9 bases from J; bases unmatched to any gene: 4. The CDR3 consists of 14 residues. In the case of this clone: Its target is not known. Possible read error: a much larger clone is one base away.

Nashville, Tennessee was home to all donors, who were Caucasian adults. The table came from immunoSEQ multiplex PCR; TCRdb's copy has only in-frame clones and leaves some out. Among around 2,000,000 clones listed, roughly 95% were seen once. The sequence was obtained from a man younger than 35 in good health. The sample was naive CD4+ T cells sorted from blood. Subset of the sample: CD45RA+ positively selected. This chain connects TRBV2 to TRBJ1-6; 9 positions match TRBD1. For the CDR3, the DNA is TGTGCCAGCAGTGCCGACAGGGGGGGTTCACCCCTCCACTTT. This gives the protein CASSADRGGSPLHF.